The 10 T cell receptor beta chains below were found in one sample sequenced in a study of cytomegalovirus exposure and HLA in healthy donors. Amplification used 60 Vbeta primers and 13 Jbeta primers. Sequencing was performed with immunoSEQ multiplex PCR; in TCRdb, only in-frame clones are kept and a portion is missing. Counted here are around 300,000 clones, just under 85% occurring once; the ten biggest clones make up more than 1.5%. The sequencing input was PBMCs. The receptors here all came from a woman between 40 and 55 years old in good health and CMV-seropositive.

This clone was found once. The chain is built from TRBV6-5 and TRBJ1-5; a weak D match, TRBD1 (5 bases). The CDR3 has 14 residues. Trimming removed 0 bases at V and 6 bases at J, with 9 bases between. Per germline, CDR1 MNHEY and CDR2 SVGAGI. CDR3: CASSYSTQGQPQHF. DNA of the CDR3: TGTGCCAGCAGTTACTCGACGCAGGGTCAGCCCCAGCATTTT.

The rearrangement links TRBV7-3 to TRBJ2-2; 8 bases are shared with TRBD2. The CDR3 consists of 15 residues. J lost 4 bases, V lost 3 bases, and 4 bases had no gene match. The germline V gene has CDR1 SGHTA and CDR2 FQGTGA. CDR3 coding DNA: TGTGCCAGCAGCTTCGGGACTAGGTCCACCGGGGAGCTGTTTTTT. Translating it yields CASSFGTRSTGELFF.

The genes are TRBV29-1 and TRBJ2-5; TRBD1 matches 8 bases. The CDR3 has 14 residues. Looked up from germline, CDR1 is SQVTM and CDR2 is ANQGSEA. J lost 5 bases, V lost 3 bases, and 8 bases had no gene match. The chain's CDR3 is CSVDGQGAWETQYF. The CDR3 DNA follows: TGCAGCGTTGATGGTCAGGGGGCGTGGGAGACCCAGTACTTC.

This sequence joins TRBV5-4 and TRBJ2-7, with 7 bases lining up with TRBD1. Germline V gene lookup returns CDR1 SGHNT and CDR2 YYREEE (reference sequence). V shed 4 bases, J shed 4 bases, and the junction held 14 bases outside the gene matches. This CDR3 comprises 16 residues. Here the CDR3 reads CASSPFGAGGRYEQYF. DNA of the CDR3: TGTGCCAGCAGCCCCTTTGGGGCAGGGGGACGATACGAGCAGTACTTC. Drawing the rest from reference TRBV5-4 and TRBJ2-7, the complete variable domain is ETGVTQSPTHLIKTRGQQVTLRCSSQSGHNTVSWYQQALGQGPQFIFQYYREEENGRGNFPPRFSGLQFPNYSSELNVNALELDDSALYLCASSPFGAGGRYEQYFGPGTRLTVT.

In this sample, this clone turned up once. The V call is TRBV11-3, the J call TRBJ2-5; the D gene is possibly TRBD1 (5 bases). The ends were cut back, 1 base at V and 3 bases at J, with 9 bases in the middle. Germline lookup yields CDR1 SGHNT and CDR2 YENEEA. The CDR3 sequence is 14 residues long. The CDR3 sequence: CASSLGDSEETQYF. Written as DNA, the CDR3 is TGTGCCAGCAGCTTAGGAGACAGCGAAGAGACCCAGTACTTC.

The chain's CDR3 is CASSSTGARGAFF. The CDR3 region has the DNA TGTGCCAGCAGCTCGACAGGGGCGCGGGGAGCTTTCTTT. V and J are TRBV13 and TRBJ1-1; 8 positions match TRBD1. Germline CDR1 reads PRHDT; CDR2 reads FYEKMQ (reference sequence). V was pared by 4 bases and J by 10 bases, with 8 bases of the junction left unmatched. CDR3 size: 13 residues.

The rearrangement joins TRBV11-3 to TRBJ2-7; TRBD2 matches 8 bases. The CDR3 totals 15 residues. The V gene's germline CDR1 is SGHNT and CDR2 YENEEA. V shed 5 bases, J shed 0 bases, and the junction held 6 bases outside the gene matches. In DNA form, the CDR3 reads TGTGCCAGCAGCGCCGCGGGAGGATACTCCTACGAGCAGTACTTC. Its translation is CASSAAGGYSYEQYF.

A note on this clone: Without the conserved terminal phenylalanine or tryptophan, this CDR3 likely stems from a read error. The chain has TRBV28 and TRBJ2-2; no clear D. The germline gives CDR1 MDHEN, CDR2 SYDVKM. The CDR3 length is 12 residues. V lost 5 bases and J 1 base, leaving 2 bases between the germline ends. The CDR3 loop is CASSVNTGELFL. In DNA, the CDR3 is TGTGCCAGCAGTGTGAACACCGGGGAGCTGTTTCTT.

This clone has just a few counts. CDR3 loop: CASSPFHTGELFF. The CDR3, as DNA: TGTGCCAGCAGCCCTTTTCACACCGGGGAGCTGTTTTTT. V gene TRBV7-3 combines with J gene TRBJ2-2; no clear D. This CDR3 contains 13 residues. Trimming left V 5 bases short and J 3 bases short, with 7 bases between. Germline CDR1 and CDR2: SGHTA and FQGTGA.

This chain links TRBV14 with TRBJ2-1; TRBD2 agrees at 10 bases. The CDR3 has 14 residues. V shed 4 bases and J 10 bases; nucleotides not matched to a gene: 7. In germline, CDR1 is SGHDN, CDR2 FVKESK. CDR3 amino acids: CASSPSSGRFEQFF. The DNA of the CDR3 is TGTGCCAGCAGCCCGTCTAGCGGGAGATTCGAGCAGTTCTTC. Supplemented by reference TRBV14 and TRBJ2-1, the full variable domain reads EAGVTQFPSHSVIEKGQTVTLRCDPISGHDNLYWYRRVMGKEIKFLLHFVKESKQDESGMPNNRFLAERTGGTYSTLKVQPAELEDSGVYFCASSPSSGRFEQFFGPGTRLTVL.